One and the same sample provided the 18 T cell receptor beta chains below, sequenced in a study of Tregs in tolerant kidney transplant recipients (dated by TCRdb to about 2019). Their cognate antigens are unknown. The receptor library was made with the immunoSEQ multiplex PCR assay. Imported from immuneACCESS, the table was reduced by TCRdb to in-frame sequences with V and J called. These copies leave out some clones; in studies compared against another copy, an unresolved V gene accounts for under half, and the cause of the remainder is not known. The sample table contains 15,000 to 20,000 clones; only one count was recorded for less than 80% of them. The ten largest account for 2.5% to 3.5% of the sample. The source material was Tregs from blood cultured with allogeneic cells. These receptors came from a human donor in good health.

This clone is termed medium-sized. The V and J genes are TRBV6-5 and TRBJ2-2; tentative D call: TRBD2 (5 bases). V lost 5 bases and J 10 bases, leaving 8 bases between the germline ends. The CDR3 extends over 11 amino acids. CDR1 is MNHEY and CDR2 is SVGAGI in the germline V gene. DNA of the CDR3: TGTGCCAGCAGTCGCGGGTCGGAGCTGTTTTTT. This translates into CASSRGSELFF.

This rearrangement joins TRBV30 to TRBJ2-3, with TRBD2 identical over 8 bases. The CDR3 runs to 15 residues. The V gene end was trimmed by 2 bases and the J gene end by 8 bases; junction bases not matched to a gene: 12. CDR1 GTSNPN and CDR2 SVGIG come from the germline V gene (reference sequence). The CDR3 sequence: CAWSKSGGYSGTQYF. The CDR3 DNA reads TGTGCCTGGAGTAAAAGCGGGGGTTATTCCGGTACGCAGTATTTT.

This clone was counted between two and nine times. The CDR3 DNA is TGTGCCAGCAGCGCAACTAGCGGGAGTTCGTACGAGCAGTACTTC. This gives the protein CASSATSGSSYEQYF. The J gene is TRBJ2-7, the V gene TRBV11-3; TRBD2 matches 11 bases. CDR1 SGHNT and CDR2 YENEEA come from the germline V gene. The CDR3 is 15 residues long. With V trimmed by 5 bases and J by 4 bases, 7 bases remained unmatched.

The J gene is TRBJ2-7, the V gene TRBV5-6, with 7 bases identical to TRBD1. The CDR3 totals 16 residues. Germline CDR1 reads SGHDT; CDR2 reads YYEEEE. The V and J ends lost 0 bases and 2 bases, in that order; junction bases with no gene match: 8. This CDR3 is CASSLVGTGDPYEQYF. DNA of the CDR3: TGTGCCAGCAGCTTGGTGGGTACAGGGGATCCCTACGAGCAGTACTTC. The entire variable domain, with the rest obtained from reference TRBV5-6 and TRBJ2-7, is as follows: DAGVTQSPTHLIKTRGQQVTLRCSPKSGHDTVSWYQQALGQGPQFIFQYYEEEERQRGNFPDRFSGHQFPNYSSELNVNALLLGDSALYLCASSLVGTGDPYEQYFGPGTRLTVT.

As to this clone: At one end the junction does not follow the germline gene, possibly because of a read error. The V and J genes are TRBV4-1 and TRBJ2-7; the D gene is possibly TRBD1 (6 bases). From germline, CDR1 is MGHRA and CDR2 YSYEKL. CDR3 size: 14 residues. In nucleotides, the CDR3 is TGCGCCAGCAGCCAGGAAGGGGGTACCTACGGGCAGTACTTC. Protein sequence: CASSQEGGTYGQYF.

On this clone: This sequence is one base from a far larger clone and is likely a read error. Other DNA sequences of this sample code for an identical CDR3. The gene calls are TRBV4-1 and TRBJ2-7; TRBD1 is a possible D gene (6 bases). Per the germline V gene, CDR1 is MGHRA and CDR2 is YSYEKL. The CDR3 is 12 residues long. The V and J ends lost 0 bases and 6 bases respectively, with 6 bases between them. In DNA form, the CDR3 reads TGCGCCAGCAGCCAAGAAGGGGGCGAGCAGTACTTC. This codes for CASSQEGGEQYF.

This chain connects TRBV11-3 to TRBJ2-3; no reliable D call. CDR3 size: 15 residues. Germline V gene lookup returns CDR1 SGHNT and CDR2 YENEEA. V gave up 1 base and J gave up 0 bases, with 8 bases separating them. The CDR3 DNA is TGTGCCAGCAGCTTAGCCATCGTTAGCACAGATACGCAGTATTTT. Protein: CASSLAIVSTDTQYF.

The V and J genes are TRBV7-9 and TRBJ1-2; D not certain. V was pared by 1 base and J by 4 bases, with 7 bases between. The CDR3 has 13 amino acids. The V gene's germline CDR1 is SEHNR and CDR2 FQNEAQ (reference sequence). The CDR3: CASSLGAAYGYTF. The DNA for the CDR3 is TGTGCCAGCAGCTTAGGTGCTGCCTATGGCTACACCTTC. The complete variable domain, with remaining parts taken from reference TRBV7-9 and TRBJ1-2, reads DTGVSQNPRHKITKRGQNVTFRCDPISEHNRLYWYRQTLGQGPEFLTYFQNEAQLEKSRLLSDRFSAERPKGSFSTLEIQRTEQGDSAMYLCASSLGAAYGYTFGSGTRLTVV.

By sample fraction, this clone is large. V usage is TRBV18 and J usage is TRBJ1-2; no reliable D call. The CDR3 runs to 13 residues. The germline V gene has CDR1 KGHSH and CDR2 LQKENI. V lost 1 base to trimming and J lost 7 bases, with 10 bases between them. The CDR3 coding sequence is TGTGCCAGCTCACCACTGAGGGAGTCTGGCTACACCTTC. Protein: CASSPLRESGYTF.

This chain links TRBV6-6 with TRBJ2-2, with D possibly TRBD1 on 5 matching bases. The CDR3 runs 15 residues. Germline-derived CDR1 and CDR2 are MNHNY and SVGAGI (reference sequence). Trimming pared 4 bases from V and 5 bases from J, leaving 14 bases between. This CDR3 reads CASSSEQGRTGELFF. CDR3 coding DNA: TGTGCCAGCAGTTCTGAGCAGGGTCGGACCGGGGAGCTGTTTTTT.

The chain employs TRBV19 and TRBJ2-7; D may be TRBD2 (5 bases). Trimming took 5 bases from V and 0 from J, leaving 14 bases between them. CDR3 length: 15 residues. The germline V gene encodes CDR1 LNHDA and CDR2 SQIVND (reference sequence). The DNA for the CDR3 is TGTGCCAGTAGTTACCGTGGGGAGAGCTCCTACGAGCAGTACTTC. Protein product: CASSYRGESSYEQYF.

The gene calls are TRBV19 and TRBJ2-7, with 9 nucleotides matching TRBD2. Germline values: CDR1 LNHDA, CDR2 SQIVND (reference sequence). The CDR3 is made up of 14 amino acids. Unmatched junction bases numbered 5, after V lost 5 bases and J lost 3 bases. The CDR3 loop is CASSEGGRVYEQYF. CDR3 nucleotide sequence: TGTGCCAGTAGTGAAGGCGGGAGGGTCTACGAGCAGTACTTC.

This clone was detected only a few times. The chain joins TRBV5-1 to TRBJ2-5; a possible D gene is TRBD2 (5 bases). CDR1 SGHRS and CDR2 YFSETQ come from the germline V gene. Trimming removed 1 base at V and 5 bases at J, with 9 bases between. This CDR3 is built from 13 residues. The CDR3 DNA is TGCGCCAGCAGCTTGACCGGGGAGGAGACCCAGTACTTC. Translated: CASSLTGEETQYF. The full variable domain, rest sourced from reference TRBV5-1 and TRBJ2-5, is KAGVTQTPRYLIKTRGQQVTLSCSPISGHRSVSWYQQTPGQGLQFLFEYFSETQRNKGNFPGRFSGRQFSNSRSEMNVSTLELGDSALYLCASSLTGEETQYFGPGTRLLVL.

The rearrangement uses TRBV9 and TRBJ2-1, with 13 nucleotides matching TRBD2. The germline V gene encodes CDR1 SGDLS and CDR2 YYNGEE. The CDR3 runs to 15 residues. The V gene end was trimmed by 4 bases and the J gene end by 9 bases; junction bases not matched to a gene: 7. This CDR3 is CASSRRTSGSGEQFF. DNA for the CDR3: TGTGCCAGCAGCCGCCGGACTAGCGGGAGCGGTGAGCAGTTCTTC.

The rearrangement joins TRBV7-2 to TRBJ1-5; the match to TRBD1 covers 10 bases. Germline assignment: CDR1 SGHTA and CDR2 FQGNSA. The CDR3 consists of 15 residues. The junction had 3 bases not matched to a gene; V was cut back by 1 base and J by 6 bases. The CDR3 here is CASSLVTGGGQPQHF. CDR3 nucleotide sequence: TGTGCCAGCAGCTTAGTGACAGGGGGCGGTCAGCCCCAGCATTTT.

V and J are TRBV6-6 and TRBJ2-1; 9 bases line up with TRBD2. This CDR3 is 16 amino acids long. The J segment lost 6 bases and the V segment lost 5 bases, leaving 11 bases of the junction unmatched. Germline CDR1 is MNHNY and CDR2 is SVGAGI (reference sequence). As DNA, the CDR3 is TGTGCCAGCAGTCTCCCCTTGGCGGGAGGGGCCAATGAGCAGTTCTTC. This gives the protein CASSLPLAGGANEQFF.

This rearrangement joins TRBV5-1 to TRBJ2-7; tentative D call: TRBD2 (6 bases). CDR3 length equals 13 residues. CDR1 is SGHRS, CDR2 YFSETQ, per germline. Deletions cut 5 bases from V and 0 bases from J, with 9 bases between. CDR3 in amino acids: CASSAGSSYEQYF. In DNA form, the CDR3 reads TGCGCCAGCAGTGCGGGGTCCTCCTACGAGCAGTACTTC.

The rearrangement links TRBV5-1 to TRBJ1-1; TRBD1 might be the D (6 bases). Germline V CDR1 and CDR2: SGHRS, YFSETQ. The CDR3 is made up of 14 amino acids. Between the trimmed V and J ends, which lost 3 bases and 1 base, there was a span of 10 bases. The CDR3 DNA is TGCGCCAGCAGCTCTACAGGGACGAACACTGAAGCTTTCTTT. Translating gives CASSSTGTNTEAFF.